Here is one TCR beta chain with its context. Antigen unknown. Sequencing used immunoSEQ version 4 in survey mode. Template was genomic DNA at roughly 9.3 ng/uL, with up to about 1 ug used per sample. The method was immunoSEQ multiplex PCR; TCRdb's version includes in-frame clones alone and lacks a portion of them. This table has 19,000 or so clones, 50% to 70% appearing once. CDR1 is SEHNR, CDR2 FQNEAQ, per germline (reference sequence). The CDR3 loop spans 14 amino acids. V dropped 1 base and J dropped 2 bases, with 7 bases sitting between them. The stimulus was an HIV-1 Gag 15-mer peptide pool, 0.95 to 1 ug/peptide/mL. Sorting of responding CD4+ T cells relied on upregulated CD40 ligand together with CD69. The sample belongs to a study of persistence of HIV-infected CD4 T cells.

This sequence was found in an adult woman with HIV who was CMV-seropositive. The material was CD4+ T cells sorted from PBMCs after roughly 18-hour stimulation, obtained from a patient who received antiretroviral therapy. This chain uses TRBV7-9 with TRBJ2-3; D uncertain. The CDR3 coding sequence is TGTGCCAGCAGCTTAGACACCCTCACAGATACGCAGTATTTT. The encoded protein is CASSLDTLTDTQYF. Filled out from reference TRBV7-9 and TRBJ2-3, the complete variable domain reads DTGVSQNPRHKITKRGQNVTFRCDPISEHNRLYWYRQTLGQGPEFLTYFQNEAQLEKSRLLSDRFSAERPKGSFSTLEIQRTEQGDSAMYLCASSLDTLTDTQYFGPGTRLTVL.